One sample yielded the 10 T cell receptor beta chains listed below, sequenced in a study of cytomegalovirus exposure and HLA in healthy donors. A multiplex PCR was run with 60 Vbeta primers and 13 Jbeta primers. Generated by immunoSEQ multiplex PCR, the TCRdb table keeps only in-frame clones and is missing some. Here the sample table reports about 33,000 clones. The sample taken for sequencing was PBMCs. These receptors originate from a woman between 40 and 50 years old in good health and CMV-seropositive.

For this clone: At one boundary the junction diverges from the germline segment, which might be a read error. The chain couples TRBV18 to TRBJ1-1; 7 bases match TRBD1. The germline V gene has CDR1 KGHSH and CDR2 LQKENI. The CDR3 has 14 residues. The CDR3 coding sequence is TGTGCCAGCTCACTCAAAGGGACAGACACTGAAGATTTCTTT. This gives the protein CASSLKGTDTEDFF.

The V and J genes are TRBV28 and TRBJ2-7, with 8 bases lining up with TRBD2. Looked up from germline, CDR1 is MDHEN and CDR2 is SYDVKM. This CDR3 region has 20 residues. Trimming at V came to 1 base and at J to 5 bases, leaving 22 bases not matched to a gene. Here the CDR3 DNA reads TGTGCCAGCAGTTTATTTCGTCTGCGTCTAGCGGGCCCCCGGCCTAACGAGCAGTACTTC. Encoded protein: CASSLFRLRLAGPRPNEQYF.

The chain employs TRBV27 and TRBJ2-1; TRBD2 matches at 12 bases. Germline-derived CDR1 and CDR2 are MNHEY and SMNVEV (reference sequence). The V gene end was trimmed by 5 bases and the J gene end by 9 bases; junction bases not matched to a gene: 14. This CDR3 spans 17 amino acids. The CDR3 spells CASSPIGLAGGVSEQFF. CDR3 nucleotide sequence: TGTGCCAGCAGTCCTATTGGGCTAGCGGGAGGGGTAAGTGAGCAGTTCTTC.

The rearrangement uses TRBV20-1 and TRBJ2-1; no firm D call. The length of the CDR3 is 11 residues. V was pared by 3 bases and J by 9 bases, with 9 bases between. Germline CDR1 DFQATT, CDR2 SNEGSKA (reference sequence). The CDR3 DNA reads as TGCAGTGCTAGTGAAGAGGTTGAGCAGTTCTTC. Translating gives CSASEEVEQFF.

The V call is TRBV27, the J call TRBJ2-7; D may be TRBD1 (5 bases). The CDR3 is 14 amino acids. With 2 bases removed from V and 3 bases from J, the gap between germline ends came to 11 bases. Germline V gene sequence: CDR1 MNHEY, CDR2 SMNVEV (reference sequence). The CDR3 loop reads CASSLRPQVYEQYF. DNA for the CDR3: TGTGCCAGCAGTTTAAGGCCACAGGTCTACGAGCAGTACTTC.

The gene calls are TRBV6-1 and TRBJ2-1, with D unclear. Per the germline V gene, CDR1 is MNHNS and CDR2 is SASEGT. Deletions cut 7 bases from V and 0 bases from J, with 10 bases between. The CDR3 covers 14 residues. CDR3 amino acids: CASTTWSSYNEQFF. The CDR3 bases are TGTGCCAGCACAACGTGGAGCTCCTACAATGAGCAGTTCTTC.

This chain joins TRBV30 and TRBJ2-7, with D perhaps matching TRBD2 (5 bases). CDR3 length equals 13 residues. Trimming took 2 bases from V and 0 from J, leaving 8 bases between them. Per the germline V gene, CDR1 is GTSNPN and CDR2 is SVGIG (reference sequence). CDR3: CAWSRGNSYEQYF. For the CDR3, the DNA is TGTGCCTGGAGTAGAGGGAACTCCTACGAGCAGTACTTC.

This sequence joins TRBV18 and TRBJ1-1; D is perhaps TRBD1 (5 bases). CDR1 and CDR2 from the germline V gene are KGHSH and LQKENI. V was cut by 4 bases and J by 7 bases, with 13 bases left in between. This CDR3 spans 13 amino acids. The CDR3 nucleotides are TGTGCCAGCTCACTCAGGGAGGGGCATGAAGCTTTCTTT. Translation gives CASSLREGHEAFF.

This chain connects TRBV7-3 to TRBJ1-1, with D possibly TRBD1 on 5 matching bases. This CDR3 comprises 14 residues. Trimming took 4 bases from V and 3 from J, leaving 12 bases between them. Germline assignment: CDR1 SGHTA and CDR2 FQGTGA. The CDR3 coding sequence is TGTGCCAGCAGCTCGCTCGGGGGTGACACTGAAGCTTTCTTT. This encodes CASSSLGGDTEAFF.

The chain combines TRBV19 with TRBJ1-1; possibly TRBD1 for D (5 bases). The V and J ends lost 5 bases and 1 base respectively, with 14 bases between them. Germline CDR1 and CDR2: LNHDA and SQIVND (reference sequence). This CDR3 is built from 15 residues. The CDR3 spells CASSLLGTGNTEAFF. For the CDR3, the DNA is TGTGCCAGTAGTCTCCTGGGGACTGGGAACACTGAAGCTTTCTTT.